This note documents a single T cell receptor beta chain sequence. Trimming cost V 4 bases and J 1 base; bases outside gene matches: 11. CDR3 length: 17 amino acids. Germline values: CDR1 MGHRA, CDR2 YSYEKL. The data derive from a study of blood T cell repertoires in COVID-19. About the research overall: Both acute and convalescent COVID-19 samples were obtained from the United States, Italy and Spain.

Assay used: immunoSEQ multiplex PCR; TCRdb lists only in-frame clones, some missing. The table includes 200,000 to 300,000 clones, more than 75% detected once. This sequence joins TRBV4-1 and TRBJ2-5, with 8 positions matching TRBD2. This TCR was sampled from a woman aged 55-69 years who had recovered from COVID-19. The specimen was peripheral blood. The CDR3 DNA reads as TGCGCCAGCAGCCTGGACCGGGGGGGTTCTCCCCAAGAGACCCAGTACTTC. Translating gives CASSLDRGGSPQETQYF.